These 20 T cell receptor beta chains came from one sample sequenced in a study of radiotherapy plus CTLA-4 blockade in lung cancer. Profiled with immunoSEQ multiplex PCR; TCRdb holds only in-frame clones, not every one. The sample yields tens of thousands of clones, 82% seen once. Sequenced material: peripheral blood, taken from a patient treated with radiotherapy plus ipilimumab. The receptors derive from a human donor with non-small cell lung cancer that progressed on radiotherapy plus ipilimumab.

This clone was seen a handful of times. This chain connects TRBV6-1 to TRBJ1-2; the D is unclear. Germline loops: CDR1 MNHNS, CDR2 SASEGT. The V end was cut by 5 bases, the J end by 8 bases, with 15 bases between. CDR3 length equals 13 residues. The CDR3 DNA is TGTGCCAGCAGTTCCCTCGGAGGGAGAGGCTACACCTTC. Its protein product is CASSSLGGRGYTF.

V and J are TRBV6-1 and TRBJ1-5; no clear D. This CDR3 region has 11 residues. The germline gives CDR1 MNHNS, CDR2 SASEGT. V was clipped by 6 bases and J by 5 bases, with 5 bases between them. CDR3: CASRSYQPQHF. The DNA for the CDR3 is TGTGCCAGCAGGAGTTATCAGCCCCAGCATTTT.

CDR3 nucleotide sequence: TGTGCCAGCAGTTTGAGTCGAACAGATACGCAGTATTTT. This translates into CASSLSRTDTQYF. The chain is built from TRBV27 and TRBJ2-3, with unresolved D. The V end was cut by 3 bases, the J end by 3 bases, with 7 bases between. CDR1 and CDR2 from the germline V gene are MNHEY and SMNVEV (reference sequence). The CDR3 contains 13 residues.

The gene calls are TRBV21-1 and TRBJ2-2; the D call in the table, TRBD2, was not verified against the DNA. TRBV21-1 is termed a pseudogene. The CDR3 has 17 residues. In DNA form, the CDR3 reads TGTGCCAGCATCCCGGGCCTACTAGCGGGAGCGGCCGGGGAGCTGTTTTTT. It yields the protein CASIPGLLAGAAGELFF.

This chain links TRBV30 with TRBJ2-2; D may match TRBD1 or TRBD2 (6 bases each). V gave up 0 bases and J gave up 6 bases, with 14 bases separating them. This CDR3 is built from 15 residues. Germline CDR1 and CDR2: GTSNPN and SVGIG (reference sequence). CDR3 in amino acids: CAWSVGDRRAGELFF. In DNA, the CDR3 is TGTGCCTGGAGTGTAGGTGACAGGAGGGCCGGGGAGCTGTTTTTT.

V usage is TRBV2 and J usage is TRBJ1-4; 9 bases match TRBD1. The junction had 7 bases not matched to a gene; V was cut back by 6 bases and J by 5 bases. The germline V gene encodes CDR1 SNHLY and CDR2 FYNNEI. The CDR3 contains 15 residues. DNA of the CDR3: TGTGCCAGCAGCTCACAGGGGGCAAGGAATGAAAAACTGTTTTTT. Protein: CASSSQGARNEKLFF.

This chain links TRBV12-5 with TRBJ2-2, with 8 bases that match TRBD1. Germline CDR1 is LGHNT and CDR2 is FRNRAP. CDR3 length: 14 residues. With V trimmed by 6 bases and J by 7 bases, 7 bases remained unmatched. This CDR3 reads CASGSTGVGGELFF. The CDR3 coding sequence is TGTGCTAGTGGATCGACAGGGGTTGGCGGGGAGCTGTTTTTT.

The V gene is TRBV1, the J gene TRBJ2-1; the table gives TRBD2 as D, unverified against the DNA. TRBV1 is assigned pseudogene status. The CDR3 covers 17 residues. CDR3 residues: CTSSLGFVAGPGNEQFF. The CDR3 nucleotides are TGCACCAGCAGCCTGGGTTTCGTGGCGGGACCTGGGAATGAGCAGTTCTTC.

A remark on this clone: The junction departs from germline at one end; a sequencing error may be responsible. The sample has other DNA sequences that encode this CDR3 too. V gene TRBV29-1 combines with J gene TRBJ2-3, with TRBD1 matching 7 bases. Germline V gives CDR1 SQVTM, CDR2 ANQGSEA. The CDR3 length is 12 residues. In DNA form, the CDR3 reads TGCAGCGGTAGACAGGGAGCAGATACGCAGTACTTT. It specifies CSGRQGADTQYF.

This clone occurred once. The rearrangement links TRBV6-4 to TRBJ1-5; no definite D call. The V and J ends lost 0 bases and 5 bases respectively, with 8 bases between them. CDR1 and CDR2 from the germline V gene are MRHNA and SNTAGT. The CDR3 consists of 14 residues. The CDR3 sequence is CASSDSISDQPQHF. The CDR3 region has the DNA TGTGCCAGCAGTGACTCGATTTCGGATCAGCCCCAGCATTTT.

The chain recombines TRBV19 with TRBJ1-4; no reliable D call. This CDR3 spans 15 amino acids. Per the germline V gene, CDR1 is LNHDA and CDR2 is SQIVND (reference sequence). With 6 bases removed from V and 10 bases from J, the gap between germline ends came to 21 bases. CDR3 in amino acids: CASSGSAAGVGKLFF. The CDR3 DNA reads as TGTGCCAGTAGCGGATCAGCGGCGGGAGTGGGAAAACTGTTTTTT.

The chain carries TRBV19 and TRBJ1-5; tentatively, D is TRBD1 (6 bases). V shed 6 bases and J shed 11 bases, with 26 bases lying between them. Germline V gives CDR1 LNHDA, CDR2 SQIVND (reference sequence). The CDR3 has 16 residues. As DNA, the CDR3 is TGTGCCAGTAGCGCTTCACAGGTGGGGAAAGGGGGGACCCAGCATTTT. This translates into CASSASQVGKGGTQHF. The whole variable domain, remainder taken from reference TRBV19 and TRBJ1-5, is DGGITQSPKYLFRKEGQNVTLSCEQNLNHDAMYWYRQDPGQGLRLIYYSQIVNDFQKGDIAEGYSVSREKKESFPLTVTSAQKNPTAFYLCASSASQVGKGGTQHFGDGTRLSIL.

This clone has a handful of counts. The chain combines TRBV6-5 with TRBJ2-7, with D unclear. Germline loops: CDR1 MNHEY, CDR2 SVGAGI. V dropped 6 bases and J dropped 4 bases, with 13 bases sitting between them. The CDR3 loop spans 13 amino acids. The chain's CDR3 is CASSPLGAYEQYV. The DNA of the CDR3 is TGTGCCAGCAGCCCGCTTGGCGCGTACGAGCAGTACGTC.

The J gene is TRBJ2-2, the V gene TRBV4-2; no clear D gene. V was trimmed by 0 bases and J by 1 base, leaving 6 bases between them. This CDR3 region has 15 residues. The germline V gene encodes CDR1 LGHNA and CDR2 YNFKEQ. CDR3 sequence reads: CASSQESRNTGELFF. CDR3 coding DNA: TGTGCCAGCAGCCAAGAGAGCAGGAACACCGGGGAGCTGTTTTTT.

The V and J genes are TRBV15 and TRBJ1-3; 8 bases align to TRBD1. Trimming removed 3 bases from V and 0 bases from J; junction bases left unmatched: 4. The length of the CDR3 is 16 residues. Germline CDR1 LNHNV, CDR2 YYDKDF (reference sequence). CDR3 residues: CATSRGDRFSGNTIYF. In DNA form, the CDR3 reads TGTGCCACCAGCAGGGGGGACAGGTTCTCTGGAAACACCATATATTTT.

The rearrangement links TRBV11-3 to TRBJ2-5; TRBD1 is a possible D gene (5 bases). The germline CDR1 and CDR2 sequences are SGHNT and YENEEA. The CDR3 has 15 residues. V was cut by 5 bases and J by 4 bases, with 17 bases left in between. The CDR3 nucleotides are TGTGCCAGCAGCCACAGAAAGACAGAAGCAGAGACCCAGTACTTC. Translated: CASSHRKTEAETQYF.

The rearrangement links TRBV30 to TRBJ1-5; D is unresolved. This CDR3 comprises 16 residues. With 1 base removed from V and 2 bases from J, the gap between germline ends came to 15 bases. Germline CDR1 and CDR2: GTSNPN and SVGIG (reference sequence). Here the CDR3 DNA reads TGTGCCTGGAGTGACGGACTGCTGGGCGGCAATCAGCCCCAGCATTTT. As protein: CAWSDGLLGGNQPQHF.

This rearrangement joins TRBV28 to TRBJ2-7; 9 bases match TRBD1. The CDR3 length is 15 residues. The germline V gene encodes CDR1 MDHEN and CDR2 SYDVKM. Losses at the gene ends were 2 bases for V and 7 bases for J; bases not matched to a gene: 9. Written as DNA, the CDR3 is TGTGCCAGCAGTTTAGTCGGGACAGGGCAGCGTGAGCAGTACTTC. This encodes CASSLVGTGQREQYF. The full variable domain, rest sourced from reference TRBV28 and TRBJ2-7, is DVKVTQSSRYLVKRTGEKVFLECVQDMDHENMFWYRQDPGLGLRLIYFSYDVKMKEKGDIPEGYSVSREKKERFSLILESASTNQTSMYLCASSLVGTGQREQYFGPGTRLTVT.

V usage is TRBV30 and J usage is TRBJ2-7; no firm D call. The CDR3 has 11 amino acids. V lost 1 base and J lost 4, with 5 bases in between. Germline V gene sequence: CDR1 GTSNPN, CDR2 SVGIG (reference sequence). Here the CDR3 reads CAWSDKYEQYF. The CDR3 DNA is TGTGCCTGGAGTGATAAATACGAGCAGTACTTC.

This chain joins TRBV5-1 and TRBJ2-3; the D is unclear. The germline V gene encodes CDR1 SGHRS and CDR2 YFSETQ. Trimming took 3 bases from V and 2 from J, leaving 10 bases between them. There are 14 residues in the CDR3. This chain's CDR3 is CASSSKWVTDTQYF. The CDR3 nucleotides read TGCGCCAGCAGCTCTAAATGGGTCACAGATACGCAGTATTTT.